This T cell receptor beta chain was recorded in a study of identifying expanded T cells in peripheral blood. TCRdb keeps only in-frame clones here, not all; method: immunoSEQ multiplex PCR. This table holds around 120,000 clones, roughly 89% found once. This CDR3 has 14 residues. Germline lookup yields CDR1 MNHNS and CDR2 SASEGT. After removal of 5 bases from V and 4 bases from J, the junction contained 8 bases not matched to a gene. General observations from the study: Variance in clone template counts between approximately 2-week samples significantly increased with total template count across all healthy donors.

This clone was detected once. No antigen is known for it. This chain connects TRBV6-1 to TRBJ2-7; 7 bases map to TRBD1. The material sequenced was blood. The origin of this receptor is a person aged 18 to 75 in good health. The CDR3 DNA is TGTGCCAGCAGTCAAAGGGGGCCCCAATACGAGCAGTACTTC. It encodes CASSQRGPQYEQYF.